The 4 T cell receptor beta chains presented below share a single source sample, sequenced in a study of shared clonotypes between healthy human individuals. Assay: immunoSEQ multiplex PCR; the TCRdb copy retains only in-frame clones and omits some. The table lists 550,000 to 700,000 clones, 73% of them singletons. The sequenced material came from memory CD4+ T cells sorted from blood. The subset here: CD45RA-negative fraction. The receptor source for this set is a woman aged 30 to 39 in good health.

As concerns this clone: One end of the junction does not line up with germline, which may come from a read error. The V gene is TRBV7-9, the J gene TRBJ2-3; a weak D match, TRBD2 (6 bases). Germline loops: CDR1 SEHNR, CDR2 FQNEAQ (reference sequence). CDR3 length equals 14 residues. CDR3: CASSLLIREEFLHF. The CDR3 DNA sequence: TGTGCCAGCAGCTTGCTCATCAGGGAGGAGTTCCTACATTTT.

The rearrangement links TRBV30 to TRBJ1-1; D call uncertain. V was cut by 2 bases and J by 5 bases, with 18 bases left in between. CDR1 is GTSNPN, CDR2 SVGIG, per germline (reference sequence). This CDR3 spans 15 amino acids. CDR3 nucleotides: TGTGCCTGGAGTCTGAGGCTGCGGCTCAGGACTGAAGCTTTCTTT. This sequence encodes CAWSLRLRLRTEAFF. The full variable domain, its missing parts supplied by reference TRBV30 and TRBJ1-1, is SQTIHQWPATLVQPVGSPLSLECTVEGTSNPNLYWYRQAAGRGLQLLFYSVGIGQISSEVPQNLSASRPQDRQFILSSKKLLLSDSGFYLCAWSLRLRLRTEAFFGQGTRLTVV.

This chain uses TRBV29-1 with TRBJ1-4, with D possibly TRBD1 on 5 matching bases. This CDR3 has 13 amino acids. V lost 6 bases to trimming and J lost 6 bases, with 14 bases between them. Per germline, CDR1 SQVTM and CDR2 ANQGSEA. The CDR3 DNA sequence: TGCAGCGTCCGTGGGGGGGGTGATGAAAAACTGTTTTTT. Amino acid sequence: CSVRGGGDEKLFF.

This chain connects TRBV7-8 to TRBJ1-4; D is uncertain. The V gene lost 5 bases and the J gene lost 0 bases, with 7 bases spanning the gap. This CDR3 has 14 amino acids. CDR1 and CDR2 (germline): SGHVS, FQNEAQ. The CDR3: CASSRQATNEKLFF. The CDR3 region has the DNA TGTGCCAGCAGCAGACAAGCAACTAATGAAAAACTGTTTTTT.